Below, 5 T cell receptor beta chains from the same sample are listed, as sequenced in a study of blood T cell repertoires in COVID-19. TCRdb keeps only in-frame clones here, not all; method: immunoSEQ multiplex PCR. The sample has about 140,000 clones, around 90% seen once. The sample comprised peripheral blood. The receptors shown here come from a woman between 55 and 75 years old with acute or convalescent COVID-19.

J is TRBJ2-7 and V is TRBV25-1; 9 nucleotides match TRBD1. Germline V gene data show CDR1 as MGHDK and CDR2 as SYGVNS. The CDR3 runs 14 residues. V shed 6 bases and J 5 bases; nucleotides not matched to a gene: 8. The CDR3 protein is CASRSGTGSNEQYF. CDR3 bases: TGTGCCAGCAGGTCCGGGACAGGGTCCAACGAGCAGTACTTC.

The rearrangement joins TRBV27 to TRBJ2-5; 10 bases agree with TRBD1. V lost 6 bases to trimming and J lost 8 bases; unmatched junction nucleotides: 6. This CDR3 is built from 13 residues. The germline V gene has CDR1 MNHEY and CDR2 SMNVEV (reference sequence). The CDR3 coding sequence is TGTGCCAGCAGGAGGGACAGGGGTGTCACCCAGTACTTC. It encodes CASRRDRGVTQYF.

This chain links TRBV19 with TRBJ1-6, with TRBD1 as a possible D gene (5 bases). Germline V gene sequence: CDR1 LNHDA, CDR2 SQIVND (reference sequence). This CDR3 contains 15 residues. V lost 7 bases, J lost 0 bases, and 10 bases lay in between. CDR3 region: CASMKTASYNSPLHF. For the CDR3, the DNA is TGTGCCAGTATGAAGACAGCCTCCTATAATTCACCCCTCCACTTT.

V is TRBV7-2 and J is TRBJ2-7; TRBD2 aligns across 13 bases. The CDR3 is made up of 17 amino acids. After removal of 5 bases from V and 0 bases from J, the junction contained 7 bases not matched to a gene. Germline values: CDR1 SGHTA, CDR2 FQGNSA. The CDR3 DNA is TGTGCCAGCAGCAGGACTAGCGGGGGCACAACCTCCTACGAGCAGTACTTC. Translating gives CASSRTSGGTTSYEQYF. The complete variable domain, with remaining parts taken from reference TRBV7-2 and TRBJ2-7, reads GAGVSQSPSNKVTEKGKDVELRCDPISGHTALYWYRQSLGQGLEFLIYFQGNSAPDKSGLPSDRFSAERTGGSVSTLTIQRTQQEDSAVYLCASSRTSGGTTSYEQYFGPGTRLTVT.

The V and J genes are TRBV19 and TRBJ2-3; 11 bases are shared with TRBD1. With V trimmed by 5 bases and J by 5 bases, 6 bases remained unmatched. The germline V gene has CDR1 LNHDA and CDR2 SQIVND (reference sequence). CDR3 length: 15 amino acids. CDR3 sequence reads: CASSSGQGVVDTQYF. For the CDR3, the DNA is TGTGCCAGTAGTTCGGGACAGGGGGTGGTAGATACGCAGTATTTT.